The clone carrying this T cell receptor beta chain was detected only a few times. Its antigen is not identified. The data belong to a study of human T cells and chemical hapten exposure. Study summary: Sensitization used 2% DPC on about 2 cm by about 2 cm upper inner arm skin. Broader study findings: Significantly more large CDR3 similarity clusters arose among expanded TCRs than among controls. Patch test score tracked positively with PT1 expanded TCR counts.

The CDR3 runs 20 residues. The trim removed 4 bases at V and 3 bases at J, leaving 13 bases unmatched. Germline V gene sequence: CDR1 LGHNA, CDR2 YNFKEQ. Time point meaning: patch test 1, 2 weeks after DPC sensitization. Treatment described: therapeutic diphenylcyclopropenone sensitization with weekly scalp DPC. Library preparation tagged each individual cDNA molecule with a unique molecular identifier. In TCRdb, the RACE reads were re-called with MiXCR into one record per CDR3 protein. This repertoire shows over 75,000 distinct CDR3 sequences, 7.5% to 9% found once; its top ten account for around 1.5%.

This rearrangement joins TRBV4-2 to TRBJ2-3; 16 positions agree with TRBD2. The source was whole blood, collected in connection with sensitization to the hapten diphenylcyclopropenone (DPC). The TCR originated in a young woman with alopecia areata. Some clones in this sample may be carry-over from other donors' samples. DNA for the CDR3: TGTGCCAGCAGCCCCTCGCCGGGACTAGCGGGGGGGCAGTGGACAGATACGCAGTATTTT. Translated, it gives CASSPSPGLAGGQWTDTQYF.